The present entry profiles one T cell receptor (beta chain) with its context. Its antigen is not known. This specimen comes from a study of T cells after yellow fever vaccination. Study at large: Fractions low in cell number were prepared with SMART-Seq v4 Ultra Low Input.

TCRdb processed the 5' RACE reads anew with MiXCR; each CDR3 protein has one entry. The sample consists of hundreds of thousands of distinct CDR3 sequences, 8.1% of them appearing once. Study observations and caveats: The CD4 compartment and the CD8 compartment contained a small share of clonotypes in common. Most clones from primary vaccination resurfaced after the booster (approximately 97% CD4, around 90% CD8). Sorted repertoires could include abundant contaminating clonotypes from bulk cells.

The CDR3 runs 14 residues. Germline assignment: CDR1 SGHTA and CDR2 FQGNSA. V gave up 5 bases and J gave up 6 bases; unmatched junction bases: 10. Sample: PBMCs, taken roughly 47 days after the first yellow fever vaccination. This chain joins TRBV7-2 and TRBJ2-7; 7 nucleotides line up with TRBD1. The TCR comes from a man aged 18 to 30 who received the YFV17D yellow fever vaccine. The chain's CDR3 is CASSQGDNGAEQYF. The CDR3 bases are TGTGCCAGCAGCCAGGGGGATAATGGGGCCGAGCAGTACTTC.